Listed below are T cell receptor beta chains from one sample, sequenced in a study of cytomegalovirus exposure and HLA in healthy donors. Assay used: immunoSEQ multiplex PCR; TCRdb lists only in-frame clones, some missing. The data contain under 200,000 clones, around 82% of them singletons. Sequencing was carried out using PBMCs. The receptor source for this set is a man aged 40-49 years in good health and CMV-seronegative. CDR3s include the opening cysteine and the closing phenylalanine or tryptophan.

CDR3 length	V gene	CDR3 protein
16	TRBV5-6	CASSLAQRLSYNEQFF
11	TRBV5-6	CASSLFEGVSF
13	TRBV13	CASSLGGSDTQYF
17	TRBV7-6	CASSQRTSGRSTDTQYF
15	TRBV10-3	CAISDQFGSQQSAFF
16	TRBV5-1	CASSLLSGGSSYEQYF
17	TRBV4-1	CASTRGTTARTNTEAFF
16	TRBV19	CASRGFGTSDAYEQYF
15	TRBV5-1	CASSFGQGARETQYF
13	TRBV10-3	CATTAAVQETQYF
14	TRBV5-1	CASSLEGAPNTQYF
14	TRBV9	CASSGGDRGEKLFF
17	TRBV9	CASSVATGERRTNEQFF
16	TRBV9	CASSRESGSSYNEQFF
17	TRBV5-1	CASSLGQASPSTDTQYF
14	TRBV5-1	CASSLIPSDETQYF
16	TRBV2	CASSDGTGEADQPQHF
15	TRBV18	CASSPGTGGTGELFF
15	TRBV15	CATSRQDRTNEKLFF
15	TRBV27	CASSLSAAGRDTQYF
16	TRBV5-1	CASSSGGGGGNSPLHF
16	TRBV9	CASSYLFSGVYNEQFF
14	TRBV30	CAWSVGDGAYEQYF
14	TRBV5-1	CASSLGGSGNTIYF
15	TRBV7-3	CASSPSSGSFNEQFF
15	TRBV19	CASSIRQGNTDTQYF
12	TRBV21-1	CASRCLPGGYTF
13	TRBV5-1	CASSLGRAGGAFF
14	TRBV4-3	CASSQDSSHQPQHF